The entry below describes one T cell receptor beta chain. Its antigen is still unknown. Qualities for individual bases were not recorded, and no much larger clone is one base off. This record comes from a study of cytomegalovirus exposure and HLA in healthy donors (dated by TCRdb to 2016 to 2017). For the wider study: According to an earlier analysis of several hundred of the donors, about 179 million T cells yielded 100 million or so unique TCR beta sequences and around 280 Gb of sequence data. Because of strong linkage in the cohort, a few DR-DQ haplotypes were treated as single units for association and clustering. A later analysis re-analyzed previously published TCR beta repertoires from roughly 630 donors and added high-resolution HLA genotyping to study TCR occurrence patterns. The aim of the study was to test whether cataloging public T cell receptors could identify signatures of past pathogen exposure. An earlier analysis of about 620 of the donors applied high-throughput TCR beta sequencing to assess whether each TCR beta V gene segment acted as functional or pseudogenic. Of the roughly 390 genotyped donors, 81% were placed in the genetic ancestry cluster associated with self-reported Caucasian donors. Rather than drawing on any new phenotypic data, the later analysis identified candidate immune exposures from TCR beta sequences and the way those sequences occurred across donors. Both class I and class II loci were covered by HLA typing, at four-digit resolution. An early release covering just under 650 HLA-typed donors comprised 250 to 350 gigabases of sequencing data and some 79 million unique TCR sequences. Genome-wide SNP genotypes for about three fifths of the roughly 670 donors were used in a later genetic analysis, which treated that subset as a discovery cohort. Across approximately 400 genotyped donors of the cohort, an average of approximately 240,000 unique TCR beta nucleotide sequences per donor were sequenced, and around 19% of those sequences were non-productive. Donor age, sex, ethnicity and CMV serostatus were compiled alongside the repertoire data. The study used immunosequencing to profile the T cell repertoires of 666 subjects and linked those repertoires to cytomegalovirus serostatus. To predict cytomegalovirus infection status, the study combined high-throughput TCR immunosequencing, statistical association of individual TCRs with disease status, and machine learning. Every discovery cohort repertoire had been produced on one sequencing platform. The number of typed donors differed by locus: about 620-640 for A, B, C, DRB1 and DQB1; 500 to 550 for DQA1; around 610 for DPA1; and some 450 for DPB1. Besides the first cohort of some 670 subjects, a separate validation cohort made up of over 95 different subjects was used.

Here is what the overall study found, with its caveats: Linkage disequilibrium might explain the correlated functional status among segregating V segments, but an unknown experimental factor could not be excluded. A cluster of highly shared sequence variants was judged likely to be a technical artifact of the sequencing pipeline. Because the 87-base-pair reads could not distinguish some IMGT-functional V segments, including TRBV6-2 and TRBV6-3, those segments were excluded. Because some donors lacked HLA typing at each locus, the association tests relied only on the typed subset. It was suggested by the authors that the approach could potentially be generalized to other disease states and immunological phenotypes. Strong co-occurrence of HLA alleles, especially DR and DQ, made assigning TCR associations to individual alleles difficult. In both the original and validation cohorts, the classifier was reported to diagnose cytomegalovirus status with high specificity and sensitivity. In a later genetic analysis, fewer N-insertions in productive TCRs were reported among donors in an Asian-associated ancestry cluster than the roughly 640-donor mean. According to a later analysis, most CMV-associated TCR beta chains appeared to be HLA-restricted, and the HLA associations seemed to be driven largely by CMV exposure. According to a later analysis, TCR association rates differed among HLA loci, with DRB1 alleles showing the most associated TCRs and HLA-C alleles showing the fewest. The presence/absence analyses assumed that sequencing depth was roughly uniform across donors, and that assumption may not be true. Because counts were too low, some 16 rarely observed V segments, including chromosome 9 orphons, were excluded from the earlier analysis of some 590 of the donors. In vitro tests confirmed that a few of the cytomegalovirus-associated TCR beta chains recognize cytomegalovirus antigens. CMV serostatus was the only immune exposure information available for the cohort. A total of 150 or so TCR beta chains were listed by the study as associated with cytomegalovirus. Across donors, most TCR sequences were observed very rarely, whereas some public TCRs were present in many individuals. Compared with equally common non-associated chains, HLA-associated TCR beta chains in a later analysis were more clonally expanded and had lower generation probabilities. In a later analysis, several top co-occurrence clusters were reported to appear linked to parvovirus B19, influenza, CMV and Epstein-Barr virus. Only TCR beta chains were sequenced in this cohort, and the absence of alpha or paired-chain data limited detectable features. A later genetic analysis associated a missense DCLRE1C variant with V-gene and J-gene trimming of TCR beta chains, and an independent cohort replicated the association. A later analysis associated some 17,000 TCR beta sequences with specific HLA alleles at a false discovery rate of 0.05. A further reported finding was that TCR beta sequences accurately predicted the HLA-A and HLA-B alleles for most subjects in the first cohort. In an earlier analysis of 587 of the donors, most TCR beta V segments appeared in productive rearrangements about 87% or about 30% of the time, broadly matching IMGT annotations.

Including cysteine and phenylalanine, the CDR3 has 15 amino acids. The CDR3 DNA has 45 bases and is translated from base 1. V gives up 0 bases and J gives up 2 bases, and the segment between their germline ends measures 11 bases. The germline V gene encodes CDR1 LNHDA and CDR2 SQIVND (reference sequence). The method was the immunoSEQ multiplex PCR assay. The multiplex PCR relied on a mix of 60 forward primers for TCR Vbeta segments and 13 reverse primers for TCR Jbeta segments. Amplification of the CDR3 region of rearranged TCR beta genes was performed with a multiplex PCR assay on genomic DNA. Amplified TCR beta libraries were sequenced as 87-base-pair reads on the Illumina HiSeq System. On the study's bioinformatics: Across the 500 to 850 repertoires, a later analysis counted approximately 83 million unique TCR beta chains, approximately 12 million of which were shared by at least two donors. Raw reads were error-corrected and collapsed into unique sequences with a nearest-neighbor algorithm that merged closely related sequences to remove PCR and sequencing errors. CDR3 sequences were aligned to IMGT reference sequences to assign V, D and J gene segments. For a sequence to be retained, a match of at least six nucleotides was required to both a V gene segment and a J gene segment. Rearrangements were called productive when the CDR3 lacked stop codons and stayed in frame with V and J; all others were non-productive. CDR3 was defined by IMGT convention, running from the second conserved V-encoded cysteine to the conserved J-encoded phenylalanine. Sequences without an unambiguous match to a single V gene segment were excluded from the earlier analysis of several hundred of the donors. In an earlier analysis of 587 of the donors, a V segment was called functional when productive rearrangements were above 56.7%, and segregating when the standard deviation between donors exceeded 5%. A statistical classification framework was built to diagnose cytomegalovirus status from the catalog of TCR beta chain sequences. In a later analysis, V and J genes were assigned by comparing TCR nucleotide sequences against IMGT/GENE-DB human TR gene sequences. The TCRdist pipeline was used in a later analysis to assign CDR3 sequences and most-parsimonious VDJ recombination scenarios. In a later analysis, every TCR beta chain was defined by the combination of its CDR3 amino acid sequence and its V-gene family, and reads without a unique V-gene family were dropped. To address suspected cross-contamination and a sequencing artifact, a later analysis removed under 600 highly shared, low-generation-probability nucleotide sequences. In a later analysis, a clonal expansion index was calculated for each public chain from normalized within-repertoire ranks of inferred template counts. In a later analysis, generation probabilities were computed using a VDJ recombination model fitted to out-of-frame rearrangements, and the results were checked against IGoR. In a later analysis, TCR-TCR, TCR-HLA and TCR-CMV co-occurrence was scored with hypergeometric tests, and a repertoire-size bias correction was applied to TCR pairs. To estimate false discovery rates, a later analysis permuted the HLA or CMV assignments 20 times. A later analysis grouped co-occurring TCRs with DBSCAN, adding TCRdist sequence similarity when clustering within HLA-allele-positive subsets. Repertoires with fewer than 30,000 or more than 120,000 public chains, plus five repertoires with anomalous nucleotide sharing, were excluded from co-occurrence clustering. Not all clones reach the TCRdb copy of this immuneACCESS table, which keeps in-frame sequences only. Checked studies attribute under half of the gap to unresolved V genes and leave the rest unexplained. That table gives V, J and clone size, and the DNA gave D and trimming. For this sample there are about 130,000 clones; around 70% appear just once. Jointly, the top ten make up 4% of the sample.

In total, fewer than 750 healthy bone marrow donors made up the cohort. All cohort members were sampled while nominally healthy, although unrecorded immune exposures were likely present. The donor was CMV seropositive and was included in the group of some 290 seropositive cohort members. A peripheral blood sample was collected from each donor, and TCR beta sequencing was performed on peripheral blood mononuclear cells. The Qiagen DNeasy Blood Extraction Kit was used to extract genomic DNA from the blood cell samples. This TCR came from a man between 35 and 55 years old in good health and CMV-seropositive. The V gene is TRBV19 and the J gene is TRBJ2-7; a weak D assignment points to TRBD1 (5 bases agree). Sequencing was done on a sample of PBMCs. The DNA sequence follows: TGTGCCAGTAGTATAGAAGGTGACAGTACCTACGAGCAGTACTTC. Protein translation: CASSIEGDSTYEQYF. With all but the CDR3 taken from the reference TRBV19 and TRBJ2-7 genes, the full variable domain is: DGGITQSPKYLFRKEGQNVTLSCEQNLNHDAMYWYRQDPGQGLRLIYYSQIVNDFQKGDIAEGYSVSREKKESFPLTVTSAQKNPTAFYLCASSIEGDSTYEQYFGPGTRLTVT.